This T cell receptor (beta chain) was sequenced during a study of blood T cell repertoires in COVID-19 (dated by TCRdb to the early 2020s). With regard to the full study: Samples from collaborators originated in the United States, Italy and Spain and spanned both the acute and convalescent phases of COVID-19. Samples came from the ongoing ImmuneRACE study (first 160 participants) plus 1,254 subjects from 6 global collaborators. The repertoires were released in a freely available public database meant as a resource for research on the immune response to SARS-CoV-2. Where available, HLA class I and class II types were taken from metadata supplied by the sample provider and were not determined by assay-based typing. The prospective study material was composed of cDNA or gDNA derived from T cells, B-cell-depleted T cells, or PBMCs. The sample metadata nearly always contained a de-identified subject ID, COVID-19 status, age in years and sex. The dataset comprised deeply sampled blood TCRbeta repertoires from subjects exposed to, actively infected with, or recovered from COVID-19.

TCRbeta CDR3 regions were amplified from genomic DNA by means of the immunoSEQ Assay, a bias-controlled multiplex PCR. Processing in the source paper ran as follows. Nucleated cell counts per sample were estimated from amplification of reference gene primers within the assay. To quantify the absolute abundance of each unique TCRbeta CDR3 rearrangement, sequence reads were collapsed and filtered. For each sample, productive Simpson clonality was calculated by taking the square root of Simpson's diversity index across productive rearrangements. The clones in this table, taken by TCRdb from immuneACCESS, are in-frame only. Not every clone is retained; where verified, under half of the shortfall comes from an unresolved V gene, and the cause of the rest is unknown. The V and J calls and clone size come from that table; D and trimming were worked out from the DNA. Recorded for this sample are about 350,000 clones; about 92% of them occurred a single time. In total, the top ten clones hold over 3.5% of the sample.

One collaborating source in Seattle enrolled patients during active infection and followed them longitudinally through the course of disease. The collaborating institutions used their own protocols to collect whole blood in K2EDTA tubes. Collaborator samples were shipped for TCRbeta analysis as frozen whole blood, isolated PBMCs, or DNA extracted from either sample type. In this sample, this clone turned up once. The specificity of this receptor is unknown. Base-call qualities are not available, and no considerably larger clone is one nucleotide away. The paper's findings and limits, for the study overall: How much clinical and demographic metadata was included differed by source and by participant, and the metadata was provided uncurated.

The CDR3 contains 14 residues, cysteine and phenylalanine counted. Left in the record is the CDR3 DNA by itself, 42 bases read in frame from the first base. Trimmed from V: 5 bases; trimmed from J: 2 bases; junction bases lacking a gene match: 4. Looking up the germline V gene yields CDR1 SGHTA and CDR2 FQGTGA. The source is a woman aged 60-75 years with COVID-19, enrolled during active disease. Rearrangement joined TRBV7-3 to TRBJ2-5, with TRBD2 matching 8 junction bases. The specimen was peripheral blood. This receptor carries the CDR3 CASSRSGAQETQYF. The DNA reads TGTGCCAGCAGCCGTAGCGGGGCTCAAGAGACCCAGTACTTC.